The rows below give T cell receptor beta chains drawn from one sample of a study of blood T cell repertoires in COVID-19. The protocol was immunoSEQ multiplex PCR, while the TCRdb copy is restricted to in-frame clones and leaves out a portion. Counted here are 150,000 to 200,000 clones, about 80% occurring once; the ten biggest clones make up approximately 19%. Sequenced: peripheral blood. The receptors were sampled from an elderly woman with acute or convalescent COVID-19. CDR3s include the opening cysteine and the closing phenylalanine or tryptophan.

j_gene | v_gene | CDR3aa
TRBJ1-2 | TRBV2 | CASSRDRRSYGYTF
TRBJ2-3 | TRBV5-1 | CASSLGQSDTQYF
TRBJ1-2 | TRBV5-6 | CASSKDRNYGYTF
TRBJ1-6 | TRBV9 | CASSVDPPGQGRNSPLHF
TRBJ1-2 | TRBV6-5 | CASSTWTNPDWGYTF
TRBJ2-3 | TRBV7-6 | CASSLGGKTDTQYF
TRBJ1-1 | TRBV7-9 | CASSFQGRGSGEAFF
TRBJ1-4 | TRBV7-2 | CASSYRGGGEKLFF
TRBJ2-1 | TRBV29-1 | CSVDKQRDNFYNEQFF
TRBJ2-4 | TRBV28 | CASSLGGVAKNIQYF
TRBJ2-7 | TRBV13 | CASSSSRSSYEQYF
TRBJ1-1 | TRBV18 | CASSSVWGGDTEAFF
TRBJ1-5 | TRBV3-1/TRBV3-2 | CASSPLLQGKWQPQHF
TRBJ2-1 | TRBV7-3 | CASSLGQGWNEQFF
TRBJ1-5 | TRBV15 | CATSREPGAGNQPQHF
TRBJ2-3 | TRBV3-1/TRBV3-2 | CASSQDLTSGNTDTQYF
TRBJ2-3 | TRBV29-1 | CSVAAIAPSRNLGSSSTDTQYF
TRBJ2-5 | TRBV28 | CASSSGTPKETQYF
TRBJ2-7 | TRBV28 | CALGERNSYEQYF
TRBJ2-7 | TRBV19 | CASSRLGTGADEQYF
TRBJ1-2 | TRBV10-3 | CAISEPRDTLNYGYTF
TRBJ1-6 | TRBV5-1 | CASSLGQGLSSYNSPLHF
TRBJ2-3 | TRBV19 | CASSPDHRGDTQYF
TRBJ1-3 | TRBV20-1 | CSGTGGNTIYF
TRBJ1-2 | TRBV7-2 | CASSPRSRLANYGYTF
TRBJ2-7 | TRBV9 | CASSVATGWEQYF
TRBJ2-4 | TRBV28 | CASSLRGFLAKNIQYF
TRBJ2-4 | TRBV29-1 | CSVERQGKNIQYF
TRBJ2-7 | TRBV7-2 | CASSLVGQENYEQYF
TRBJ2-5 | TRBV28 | CASSSGQAQETQYF
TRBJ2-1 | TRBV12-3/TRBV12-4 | CASSWTGNEQFF
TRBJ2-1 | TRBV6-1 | CASSELGSGRHVANEQFF
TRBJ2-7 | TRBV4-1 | CASSQTQTSGSYEQYF
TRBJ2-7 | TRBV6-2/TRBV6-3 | CASSYRTGPYEQYF
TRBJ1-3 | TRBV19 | CASTPRPGGYGNTIYF
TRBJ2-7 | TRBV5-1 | CASSFQPGQVYEQYF
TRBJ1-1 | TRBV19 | CASSVPGQANTEAFF
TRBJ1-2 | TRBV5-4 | CASSLALDRVRYGYTF
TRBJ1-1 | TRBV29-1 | CSAVRGNTEAFF
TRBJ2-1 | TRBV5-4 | CASSFDRFTREQFF
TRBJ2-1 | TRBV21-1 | CASSTLAWEQFF
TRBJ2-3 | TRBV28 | CASSLPLAGVGTDTQYF